This TCR beta chain was observed in a study of molecular identifiers for immune sequencing clone quantification. For bulk TCR libraries, previously described methods and listed TCR primers were used. TCRdb redid the calling of the PCR reads with MiXCR, one entry per CDR3 protein. The table shows approximately 550,000 distinct CDR3 sequences, with about 22% occurring only once. Germline V CDR1 and CDR2: LNHDA, SQIVND (reference sequence). With V trimmed by 1 base and J by 1 base, 0 bases remained unmatched. CDR3 length: 15 amino acids. General study findings and limits: Investigators reportedly could detect spiked Jurkat TCR RNA from one cell among one million naive cells.

This clonotype appeared a few times. No antigen is known for it. This clonotype originated in a human donor in good health. Some libraries in this study had Jurkat cell RNA spiked in. The chain links TRBV19 to TRBJ2-3, with TRBD1 matching over 9 bases. The sample was naive CD8+ T cells from blood, with Jurkat cell RNA spiked in. This sample's subset: FACS-sorted CD8+CD4-CCR7+CD45RA+ naive T cells. The CDR3 is CASSIGDRGTDTQYF. CDR3 nucleotide sequence: TGTGCCAGTAGTATAGGGGACAGGGGCACAGATACGCAGTATTTT.